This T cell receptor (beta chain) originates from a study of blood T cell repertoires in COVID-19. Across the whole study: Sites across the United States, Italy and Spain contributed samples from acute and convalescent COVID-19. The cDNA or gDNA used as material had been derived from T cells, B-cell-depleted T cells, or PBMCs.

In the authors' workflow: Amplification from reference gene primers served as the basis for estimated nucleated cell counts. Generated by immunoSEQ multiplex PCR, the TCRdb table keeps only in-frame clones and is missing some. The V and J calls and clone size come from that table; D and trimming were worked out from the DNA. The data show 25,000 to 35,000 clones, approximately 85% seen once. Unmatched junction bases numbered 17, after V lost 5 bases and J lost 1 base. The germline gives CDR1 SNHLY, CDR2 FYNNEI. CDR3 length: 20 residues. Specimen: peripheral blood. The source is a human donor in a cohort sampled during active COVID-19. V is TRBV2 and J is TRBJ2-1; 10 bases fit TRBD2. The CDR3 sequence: CASSTRAGGGTSVSYNEQFF. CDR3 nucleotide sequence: TGTGCCAGCAGTACCCGAGCTGGGGGGGGGACTAGCGTATCCTACAATGAGCAGTTCTTC.